This is a list of T cell receptor beta chains from one sample in a study of T cells in Graves' hyperthyroidism and ophthalmopathy. TCRdb reprocessed the multiplex PCR reads via MiXCR and lists one record per CDR3 protein. The table records about 160,000 distinct CDR3 sequences, 8% to 9.5% of them present only once. Material for sequencing was blood. Receptors were obtained from a woman aged 18 to 35 with Graves' hyperthyroidism that later progressed to Graves' ophthalmopathy. Both conserved end residues are part of each CDR3. Fields, in order: J gene, D gene, clone size, V gene, CDR3 DNA, CDR3 protein. A D gene is named only where the DNA matches it firmly. The listing skips clone size in some rows; elsewhere it reads once, few, many or a size class.

TRBJ2-3 | TRBD2 | many | TRBV7-8 | TGTGCCAGCAGCTTTGCGGGGGGCCCCGATACGCAGTATTTT | CASSFAGGPDTQYF
TRBJ1-2 | - | - | TRBV15 | TGTGCCACCAGCAGAGTGGTCCCGGGCTACACCTTC | CATSRVVPGYTF
TRBJ1-1 | - | many | TRBV29-1 | TGCAGCGTTGAAGAGGGCGGCAGAACGAACACTGAAGCTTTCTTT | CSVEEGGRTNTEAFF
TRBJ2-3 | TRBD1 | few | TRBV18 | TGTGCCAGCTCCCAAGGGACAGGGGGAGATACGCAGTATTTT | CASSQGTGGDTQYF
TRBJ1-1 | - | many | TRBV20-1 | TGCAGTGCTAGGTCAGGGCTGAACACTGAAGCTTTCTTT | CSARSGLNTEAFF
TRBJ2-1 | - | many | TRBV28 | TGTGCCAGCAGTCCGCCGTCGCGGTACAATGAGCAGTTCTTC | CASSPPSRYNEQFF
TRBJ2-4 | TRBD2 | few | TRBV20-1 | TGCAGTGCTAGAGATCCCGGGACTAGCGGGACTTTAGCCAAAAACATTCAGTACTTC | CSARDPGTSGTLAKNIQYF
TRBJ2-5 | - | many | TRBV7-8 | TGTGCCAGCAGCACAGGATCGGGTTTTAACCAAGAGACCCAGTACTTC | CASSTGSGFNQETQYF
TRBJ2-1 | - | many | TRBV20-1 | TGCAGTGCTTCCTTGGGACTGCACAATGAGCAGTTCTTC | CSASLGLHNEQFF
TRBJ1-1 | - | many | TRBV6-5 | TGTGCCAGCAGTTACTCTCTGGGGAGGAACACTGAAGCTTTCTTT | CASSYSLGRNTEAFF
TRBJ2-5 | TRBD2 | many | TRBV19 | TGTGCCAGCGCCGGACTAGCGGGGGGAGAGACCCAGTACTTC | CASAGLAGGETQYF
TRBJ2-7 | - | many | TRBV12-3/TRBV12-4 | TGTGCCAGCAGTTTAGTTGGAGGGGGTGAGCAGTACTTC | CASSLVGGGEQYF
TRBJ1-5 | - | many | TRBV12-3/TRBV12-4 | TGTGCCAGCAGTTTGGGAACGTCTAGCAATCAGCCCCAGCATTTT | CASSLGTSSNQPQHF
TRBJ2-5 | TRBD1 | - | TRBV4-1 | TGCGCCAGCAGCCGAAGACAGGGACCGTCTACGGAGACCCAGTACTTC | CASSRRQGPSTETQYF
TRBJ2-1 | TRBD2 | - | TRBV7-2 | TGTGCCAGCAGTGAAGCGGGACTGCCCGGGGAGTTCTTC | CASSEAGLPGEFF
TRBJ2-3 | TRBD1 | many | TRBV6-1 | TGTGCCAGCAGTGCCCAAACCGGGACAGGGGCAGATACGCAGTATTTT | CASSAQTGTGADTQYF
TRBJ1-4 | TRBD1 | - | TRBV7-9 | TGTGCCAGCAGCTTAGTGGACAGGCTGAGGAGTCCTAATGAAAAACTGTTTTTT | CASSLVDRLRSPNEKLFF
TRBJ2-7 | TRBD1 | many | TRBV28 | TGTGCCAGCAGGACAGGGTTTCTCTACGAGCAGTACTTC | CASRTGFLYEQYF
TRBJ1-2 | TRBD1 | many | TRBV19 | TGTGCCAGCCTTTCACAGGGGGCATATGGCTACACCTTC | CASLSQGAYGYTF
TRBJ1-3 | - | many | TRBV6-5 | TGTGCCAGCAGTTACTCGTCGCCTGGCCGGGGCTCTGGAAACACCATATATTTT | CASSYSSPGRGSGNTIYF
TRBJ1-4 | - | many | TRBV3-1 | TGTGCCAGCAGCCAGAACCAAAATGAAAAACTGTTTTTT | CASSQNQNEKLFF
TRBJ1-4 | - | many | TRBV11-2 | TGTGCCAGCAGCCCAGGCCGGGGGCTCGGATCAACTAATGAAAAACTGTTTTTT | CASSPGRGLGSTNEKLFF
TRBJ2-1 | TRBD2 | few | TRBV7-9 | TGTGCCAGCAGGCCTAGTAGCGGGGTAAAGGCTAATGAGCAGTTCTTC | CASRPSSGVKANEQFF
TRBJ2-7 | - | few | TRBV4-1 | TGCGCCAGCAGCCAAGATATCCCGGGGCCCAGCTACGAGCAGTACTTC | CASSQDIPGPSYEQYF
TRBJ2-1 | TRBD2 | few | TRBV20-1 | TGCAGTGCTGATGGTGGACTAGCGGGCGCCAATGAGCAGTTCTTC | CSADGGLAGANEQFF
TRBJ1-4 | - | - | TRBV15 | - | CATSRDRVGQGILLVKNCFF
TRBJ1-2 | - | - | TRBV6-1 | TGTGCCAGCAGACTCGGGACGGACGCTGCTTATGGCTACACCTTC | CASRLGTDAAYGYTF
TRBJ2-1 | - | many | TRBV7-7 | TGTGCCAGCAGCTTAGCCGGCGCCAATGAGCAGTTCTTC | CASSLAGANEQFF
TRBJ2-2 | - | few | TRBV7-3 | TGTGCCAGCAGCTTAACGACCTATTTCTCCGCCGGGGAGCTGTTTTTT | CASSLTTYFSAGELFF
TRBJ1-2 | - | many | TRBV30 | TGTGCCTGGAGTTCCGGGACCGTTATTTATGGCTACACCTTC | CAWSSGTVIYGYTF
TRBJ1-1 | TRBD1 | many | TRBV20-1 | TGCAGTGCTAGGGGCGGGACAGGGGGCGGAGGTACTGAAGCTTTCTTT | CSARGGTGGGGTEAFF
TRBJ1-2 | - | many | TRBV20-1 | TGCAGTGCTAGACTATTACAGGGTTTGCATGGCTACACCTTC | CSARLLQGLHGYTF
TRBJ2-7 | - | many | TRBV6-1 | TGTGCCAGCAGTGTAGGAAACGAGCAGTACTTC | CASSVGNEQYF
TRBJ1-1 | - | - | TRBV5-1 | TGCGCCGGCAGCGCCGGACTGAGGGACACTGAAGCTTTCTTT | CAGSAGLRDTEAFF
TRBJ2-7 | TRBD1 | many | TRBV4-1 | TGCGCCAGCAGCCAAGGACAGGGGATCTCCTACGAGCAGTACTTC | CASSQGQGISYEQYF
TRBJ1-4 | - | few | TRBV14 | TGTGCCAGCAGTGATTGGAGGTCTAAAGAAAAACTGTTTTTT | CASSDWRSKEKLFF
TRBJ2-7 | - | many | TRBV11-3 | TGTGCCAGCAGCTTAGCGGACGACTACGAGCAGTACTTC | CASSLADDYEQYF
TRBJ1-3 | - | many | TRBV12-3/TRBV12-4 | TGTGCCAGCAGTTTGACGGGGGCTGGAAACACCATATATTTT | CASSLTGAGNTIYF
TRBJ2-7 | - | many | TRBV7-2 | TGTGCCAGCAGCTTAGGAGACTGGGCCTCCTACGAGCAGTACTTC | CASSLGDWASYEQYF
TRBJ2-7 | TRBD1 | - | TRBV2 | TGTGCCAGCAGTCTCCGGGACAGGGAAAACGAGCAGTACTTC | CASSLRDRENEQYF
TRBJ2-7 | - | once | TRBV19 | TGTGCCAGTAGTCTCGACTTTAACGAGCAGTACTTC | CASSLDFNEQYF
TRBJ2-3 | - | many | TRBV11-3 | TGTGCCAGCAGCGCGGGACAGCTCACAGATACGCAGTATTTT | CASSAGQLTDTQYF
TRBJ2-1 | - | many | TRBV7-8 | TGTGCCAGCAGCTTAGGAGGGCCCAATGAGCAGTTCTTC | CASSLGGPNEQFF
TRBJ2-7 | TRBD1 | many | TRBV4-1 | TGCGCCAGCAGCCAAAGACAGGGGGCGCCTCACGAGCAGTACTTC | CASSQRQGAPHEQYF
TRBJ2-1 | - | - | TRBV27 | TGTGCCAGCAGTAGCGTCTGGAATAACAACAATGAGCAGTTCTTC | CASSSVWNNNNEQFF
TRBJ2-1 | TRBD2 | - | TRBV2 | TGTGCCAGCAGCAGGACTAGCGGGGGGTACTACAATGAGCAGTTCTTC | CASSRTSGGYYNEQFF
TRBJ2-7 | TRBD2 | few | TRBV10-3 | TGTGCCATCAGGCCCCGGACTAGCGGGAGCAACGAGCAGTACTTC | CAIRPRTSGSNEQYF
TRBJ2-3 | TRBD2 | - | TRBV5-1 | TGCGCCAGCAGCTTGGCACGGACTAGCGGGCAGTGCACAGATACGCAGTATTTT | CASSLARTSGQCTDTQYF
TRBJ2-2 | - | many | TRBV6-1 | TGTGCCAGCAATCAAATGACAGCCAACACCGGGGAGCTGTTTTTT | CASNQMTANTGELFF
TRBJ1-1 | TRBD1 | few | TRBV4-1 | TGCGCCAGCAGCCAAGTTAGGACAGGGGGGACTGAAGCTTTCTTT | CASSQVRTGGTEAFF
TRBJ2-2 | - | - | TRBV18 | TGTGCCAGCTCACCAAGCGGTAGTCCCGGGGAGCTGTTTTTT | CASSPSGSPGELFF
TRBJ2-3 | - | many | TRBV2 | TGTGCCAGCAGTGATGGGCCCTCGGCGCAGTATTTT | CASSDGPSAQYF
TRBJ1-1 | TRBD1 | - | TRBV5-4 | TGTGCCAGCAGCTCCAGGACAGGGGGGGTGAACGTGGAAGCTTTCTTT | CASSSRTGGVNVEAFF